These 21 T cell receptor beta chains came from one sample sequenced in a study of blood T cell repertoires in COVID-19. Data came from immunoSEQ multiplex PCR; TCRdb stores just in-frame clones and leaves some out. The table has roughly 230,000 clones, 70% to 90% seen once. The sample consisted of PBMCs or T cells enriched from blood (not recorded which). The receptors here all came from a woman in her forties or fifties who had been exposed to COVID-19.

CDR3 nucleotide sequence: TGCGCCAGCAGCCAAGGGAGTGTTACCGTCTCTGGAAACACCATATATTTT. Translated: CASSQGSVTVSGNTIYF. V and J are TRBV4-3 and TRBJ1-3; D not certain. V was trimmed by 1 base and J by 0 bases, leaving 13 bases between them. The CDR3 sequence is 17 residues long. From germline, CDR1 is LGHNA and CDR2 YSLEER.

V is TRBV21-1 and J is TRBJ2-2; the table's D gene call, TRBD1, was not cross checked with the DNA. TRBV21-1 is recorded as a pseudogene. This CDR3 is built from 18 residues. The CDR3 DNA reads TGTGCCAGCAGCAAAGAGGTCAGGGTAAAGTCGAACACCGGGGAGCTGTTTTTT. Its translation: CASSKEVRVKSNTGELFF.

J is TRBJ1-2 and V is TRBV10-2; perhaps TRBD1 as D (6 bases). In germline, CDR1 is WSHSY, CDR2 SAAADI. V lost 7 bases, J lost 7 bases, and 19 bases lay in between. This CDR3 region has 14 residues. The CDR3 nucleotides read TGCGCCAGCACCGCGGACAGCACACTTGGTGGCTACACCTTC. This translates into CASTADSTLGGYTF.

This clone turned up a few times. J is TRBJ2-2 and V is TRBV4-1; 8 bases are a match to TRBD1. With 1 base clipped from V and 7 bases from J, the junction kept 5 bases outside the gene matches. The CDR3 length is 15 residues. Per germline, CDR1 MGHRA and CDR2 YSYEKL. CDR3 residues: CASSQVSTGGGELFF. The CDR3 DNA reads TGCGCCAGCAGCCAAGTTTCTACAGGGGGCGGGGAGCTGTTTTTT.

The chain joins TRBV19 to TRBJ1-2; D possibly corresponds to TRBD1 (6 bases). The CDR3 runs 14 residues. The germline V gene has CDR1 LNHDA and CDR2 SQIVND (reference sequence). The V end was cut by 3 bases, the J end by 4 bases, with 12 bases between. The CDR3 loop reads CASSIEGESYGYTF. The CDR3 bases are TGTGCCAGTAGTATCGAGGGGGAGAGCTATGGCTACACCTTC.

V gene TRBV7-8 combines with J gene TRBJ2-7, with a tentative D call TRBD2 (6 bases). CDR3 size: 14 residues. Trimming removed 2 bases from V and 0 bases from J, with 8 bases in between. Germline V gene lookup returns CDR1 SGHVS and CDR2 FQNEAQ. This CDR3 is CASSLRGISYEQYF. The CDR3 coding sequence is TGTGCCAGCAGCTTACGGGGGATCTCCTACGAGCAGTACTTC.

The chain is built from TRBV6-5 and TRBJ2-7, with 7 nucleotides matching TRBD1. The CDR3 is 14 residues long. Germline V gives CDR1 MNHEY, CDR2 SVGAGI. The trim removed 6 bases at V and 6 bases at J, leaving 11 bases unmatched. The CDR3, as DNA: TGTGCCAGCAGCGAGAACAGGGGCCTCGGCGAGCAGTACTTC. The encoded protein is CASSENRGLGEQYF.

This chain uses TRBV19 with TRBJ1-3, with D perhaps matching TRBD1 (5 bases). Deletions cut 8 bases from V and 2 bases from J, with 10 bases between. This CDR3 region has 13 residues. Per germline, CDR1 LNHDA and CDR2 SQIVND (reference sequence). CDR3 loop: CASRRQTGNTIYF. DNA for the CDR3: TGTGCCAGTCGACGACAGACTGGAAACACCATATATTTT.

This clone was recorded once. The chain joins TRBV11-2 to TRBJ2-5; 10 positions agree with TRBD2. The CDR3 has 16 residues. Trimming took 5 bases from V and 1 from J; bases not matched to a gene: 7. Germline V gives CDR1 SGHAT, CDR2 FQNNGV. CDR3 loop: CASSPRGLAFQETQYF. CDR3 in DNA: TGTGCCAGCAGCCCCCGGGGACTAGCGTTCCAAGAGACCCAGTACTTC.

The chain combines TRBV7-2 with TRBJ2-5, with a possible D match to TRBD2 (6 bases). The CDR3 consists of 14 residues. Per germline, CDR1 SGHTA and CDR2 FQGNSA. V was trimmed by 3 bases and J by 2 bases, leaving 10 bases between them. This CDR3 is CASSLRAGQETQYF. The DNA of the CDR3 is TGTGCCAGCAGCTTGCGGGCGGGGCAAGAGACCCAGTACTTC. Supplemented by reference TRBV7-2 and TRBJ2-5, the full variable domain reads GAGVSQSPSNKVTEKGKDVELRCDPISGHTALYWYRQSLGQGLEFLIYFQGNSAPDKSGLPSDRFSAERTGGSVSTLTIQRTQQEDSAVYLCASSLRAGQETQYFGPGTRLLVL.

This chain links TRBV5-6 with TRBJ2-1; 13 bases agree with TRBD2. V lost 3 bases and J lost 0; bases outside the gene matches: 6. The CDR3 runs to 18 residues. Germline CDR1 reads SGHDT; CDR2 reads YYEEEE. The CDR3 here is CASSSLAGGLDSYNEQFF. The CDR3 DNA follows: TGTGCCAGCAGCTCACTAGCGGGGGGGCTGGACTCCTACAATGAGCAGTTCTTC.

The chain recombines TRBV7-2 with TRBJ2-1, with 12 bases lining up with TRBD2. Germline CDR1 reads SGHTA; CDR2 reads FQGNSA. V was pared by 7 bases and J by 8 bases, with 12 bases of the junction left unmatched. This CDR3 contains 16 residues. The CDR3 spells CASTFWPSGGVDEQFF. CDR3 nucleotides: TGTGCCAGCACCTTCTGGCCTAGCGGGGGGGTAGATGAGCAGTTCTTC.

The chain joins TRBV10-2 to TRBJ1-1; D is unclear. The CDR3 is made up of 14 amino acids. The V end was cut by 10 bases, the J end by 2 bases, with 17 bases between. Germline CDR1 is WSHSY and CDR2 is SAAADI. The chain's CDR3 is CAISETNSNTEAFF. CDR3 coding DNA: TGCGCCATATCTGAGACAAACTCTAACACTGAAGCTTTCTTT.

This clone occurred a few times. The chain is built from TRBV4-2 and TRBJ2-5; perhaps TRBD2 as D (7 bases). From germline, CDR1 is LGHNA and CDR2 YNFKEQ. The CDR3 runs to 17 residues. Trimming took 0 bases from V and 6 from J, leaving 20 bases between them. This CDR3 is CASSQDWGGQGSKTQYF. The CDR3 nucleotides are TGTGCCAGCAGCCAAGATTGGGGAGGGCAGGGGAGTAAGACCCAGTACTTC.

This chain joins TRBV28 and TRBJ2-3; TRBD2 matches at 7 bases. Germline lookup yields CDR1 MDHEN and CDR2 SYDVKM. The trim removed 4 bases at V and 3 bases at J, leaving 7 bases unmatched. The CDR3 runs 15 residues. The CDR3 sequence: CASSSSGTWTDTQYF. In nucleotides, the CDR3 is TGTGCCAGCAGTTCCAGCGGGACTTGGACAGATACGCAGTATTTT.

This clone was counted a few times. CDR3: CASSIDTGLSNTEAFF. CDR3 nucleotides: TGTGCCAGTAGTATAGACACCGGACTTTCGAACACTGAAGCTTTCTTT. The genes are TRBV19 and TRBJ1-1; no definite D call. The CDR3 covers 16 residues. The V gene's germline CDR1 is LNHDA and CDR2 SQIVND (reference sequence). Trimming pared 0 bases from V and 1 base from J, leaving 12 bases between.

The V gene is TRBV6-9, the J gene TRBJ1-5, with a possible D match to TRBD1 (6 bases). Trimming took 5 bases from V and 5 from J, leaving 19 bases between them. Germline-derived CDR1 and CDR2 are MNHGY and SVAAGI. CDR3 length: 16 amino acids. The CDR3 sequence: CASSPTGTHPYQPQHF. CDR3 bases: TGTGCCAGCAGTCCTACAGGGACCCACCCCTATCAGCCCCAGCATTTT.

This rearrangement joins TRBV2 to TRBJ2-3, with D possibly TRBD2 on 6 matching bases. V lost 7 bases to trimming and J lost 1 base, with 18 bases between them. This CDR3 region has 16 residues. Germline V gene sequence: CDR1 SNHLY, CDR2 FYNNEI. CDR3 loop: CASIGLSFAGTDTQYF. The CDR3 DNA reads as TGTGCCAGCATAGGACTATCTTTCGCGGGCACAGATACGCAGTATTTT.

This rearrangement joins TRBV24-1 to TRBJ2-1; TRBD1 is a possible D gene (5 bases). The CDR3 extends over 15 amino acids. Germline V gene sequence: CDR1 KGHDR, CDR2 SFDVKD. Trimming took 0 bases from V and 8 from J, leaving 13 bases between them. This CDR3 is CATSDLFQGVDEQFF. CDR3 bases: TGTGCCACCAGTGATTTGTTCCAGGGCGTCGATGAGCAGTTCTTC.

The gene calls are TRBV15 and TRBJ2-3; TRBD2 agrees at 8 bases. Germline-derived CDR1 and CDR2 are LNHNV and YYDKDF (reference sequence). The junction had 17 bases not matched to a gene; V was cut back by 5 bases and J by 7 bases. CDR3 length: 17 residues. The CDR3, as DNA: TGTGCCACCAGCCTACCCCCCTCGGGCGGGGGGACCTATACGCAGTATTTT. It is translated as CATSLPPSGGGTYTQYF.

The rearrangement uses TRBV5-1 and TRBJ2-3, with a possible D match to TRBD1 (6 bases). Deletions cut 2 bases from V and 7 bases from J, with 26 bases between. The CDR3 loop spans 18 amino acids. Germline CDR1 SGHRS, CDR2 YFSETQ. DNA of the CDR3: TGCGCCAGCAGCTTTTCGCGGTTCGCAGGGCAGGGGATCAATACGCAGTATTTT. Amino acid sequence: CASSFSRFAGQGINTQYF.